A single sample is the source of the 18 T cell receptor beta chains below, sequenced in a study of long-term antiretroviral therapy in people with HIV. The run of the v3.0 immunoSEQ assay was at survey level. Data came from immunoSEQ multiplex PCR; TCRdb stores just in-frame clones and leaves some out. The data show roughly 44,000 clones, nearly 95% seen once. This specimen was unsorted PBMCs, taken 3.7 years after starting antiretroviral therapy. All receptors come from a woman aged 45 to 65 with HIV.

The rearrangement uses TRBV5-6 and TRBJ1-2, with D hard to call. The CDR3 spans 14 residues. Germline CDR1 and CDR2: SGHDT and YYEEEE. V shed 4 bases and J shed 7 bases, with 17 bases lying between them. CDR3 loop: CASSRTGLVGGYTF. The CDR3 bases are TGTGCCAGCAGCCGCACGGGATTGGTGGGTGGCTACACCTTC.

This chain joins TRBV5-5 and TRBJ1-2; the D gene is possibly TRBD1 (5 bases). CDR3 length: 15 residues. In germline, CDR1 is SGHKS, CDR2 YYEKEE (reference sequence). Trimming took off 6 bases at V and 4 bases at J, with 19 bases between the two ends. For the CDR3, the DNA is TGTGCCAGCATCCTAGTTGGGGGAGTCGGCTATGGCTACACCTTC. Encoded protein: CASILVGGVGYGYTF. The variable domain in full, completed from reference TRBV5-5 and TRBJ1-2, reads DAGVTQSPTHLIKTRGQQVTLRCSPISGHKSVSWYQQVLGQGPQFIFQYYEKEERGRGNFPDRFSARQFPNYSSELNVNALLLGDSALYLCASILVGGVGYGYTFGSGTRLTVV.

The genes are TRBV14 and TRBJ2-3; D might be TRBD2 (6 bases). V dropped 4 bases and J dropped 4 bases, with 21 bases sitting between them. Germline values: CDR1 SGHDN, CDR2 FVKESK. CDR3 length: 17 amino acids. CDR3 sequence: CASSLIVGKPGADTQYF. The CDR3 region has the DNA TGTGCCAGCAGCCTGATCGTGGGGAAGCCGGGGGCAGATACGCAGTATTTT.

The rearrangement links TRBV5-4 to TRBJ1-4; TRBD1 agrees at 8 bases. The CDR3 covers 15 residues. CDR1 SGHNT and CDR2 YYREEE come from the germline V gene (reference sequence). V trimming: 4 bases; J trimming: 7 bases; junction bases outside the gene matches: 9. Here the CDR3 DNA reads TGTGCCAGCAGCCGGGGACAGGTGGAAAGTGAAAAACTGTTTTTT. Translation gives CASSRGQVESEKLFF.

This rearrangement joins TRBV27 to TRBJ1-2; D may be TRBD1 (6 bases). CDR1 is MNHEY, CDR2 SMNVEV, per germline (reference sequence). V was shortened by 2 bases and J by 0 bases, with 16 bases between the two germline ends. The CDR3 extends over 17 amino acids. DNA for the CDR3: TGTGCCAGCAGTTTAGTCGGGGGCGCTAGGACTAACTATGGCTACACCTTC. This gives the protein CASSLVGGARTNYGYTF.

This chain connects TRBV19 to TRBJ2-1; no clear D gene. CDR1 is LNHDA and CDR2 is SQIVND in the germline V gene (reference sequence). This CDR3 comprises 16 residues. Trimming pared 1 base from V and 0 bases from J, leaving 10 bases between. The CDR3 sequence is CASSIGSRISYNEQFF. The CDR3 bases are TGTGCCAGTAGTATAGGATCACGGATCTCCTACAATGAGCAGTTCTTC.

The chain uses TRBV2 and TRBJ1-1; D ambiguous. The germline CDR1 and CDR2 sequences are SNHLY and FYNNEI. Trimming stripped 7 bases from V and 2 bases from J, with 2 bases between. The CDR3 is 10 residues long. As DNA, the CDR3 is TGTGCCAGCACCAACACTGAAGCTTTCTTT. Translating it yields CASTNTEAFF.

The DNA of the CDR3 is TGTGCCAGCAGCCACTTCTTGAAGGGAGTTTACGAGCAGTACTTC. Amino acid sequence: CASSHFLKGVYEQYF. The chain recombines TRBV7-9 with TRBJ2-7; D possibly corresponds to TRBD2 (5 bases). V lost 5 bases and J 4 bases, leaving 18 bases between the germline ends. Germline loops: CDR1 SEHNR, CDR2 FQNEAQ (reference sequence). The CDR3 has 15 amino acids.

The CDR3 reads CASNSGGHEQYF. As DNA, the CDR3 is TGTGCCAGCAATTCTGGGGGCCACGAGCAGTACTTC. The genes are TRBV27 and TRBJ2-7; a weak D match, TRBD1 (6 bases). The V end lost 7 bases, the J end lost 5 bases, and 12 bases lay between the germline ends. This CDR3 spans 12 amino acids. Germline lookup yields CDR1 MNHEY and CDR2 SMNVEV (reference sequence).

The chain employs TRBV6-5 and TRBJ1-1; no definite D call. Germline lookup yields CDR1 MNHEY and CDR2 SVGAGI. CDR3 length: 15 residues. The ends were cut back, 4 bases at V and 5 bases at J, with 17 bases in the middle. The chain's CDR3 is CASSWLTALGTEAFF. For the CDR3, the DNA is TGTGCCAGCAGTTGGCTCACCGCCCTAGGGACTGAAGCTTTCTTT.

The rearrangement joins TRBV27 to TRBJ1-1, with D unclear. This CDR3 is built from 11 residues. Trimming removed 8 bases at V and 9 bases at J, with 13 bases between. Germline V lookup: CDR1 MNHEY, CDR2 SMNVEV (reference sequence). The CDR3 region has the DNA TGTGCCAGCGGTATATACCCTCAAGCTTTCTTT. Its protein product is CASGIYPQAFF.

The chain uses TRBV6-6 and TRBJ1-5; D call uncertain. V lost 0 bases and J 1 base, leaving 7 bases between the germline ends. The CDR3 contains 15 residues. Germline values: CDR1 MNHNY, CDR2 SVGAGI (reference sequence). CDR3 bases: TGTGCCAGCAGTTACTCACGAAAGAGCAATCAGCCCCAGCATTTT. Translated: CASSYSRKSNQPQHF.

This chain uses TRBV6-5 with TRBJ1-3; no clear D. Germline V gene lookup returns CDR1 MNHEY and CDR2 SVGAGI. V lost 2 bases and J 6 bases, leaving 5 bases between the germline ends. This CDR3 comprises 12 residues. The CDR3 here is CASSYPENTIYF. CDR3 nucleotides: TGTGCCAGCAGTTACCCCGAAAACACCATATATTTT.

J is TRBJ1-1 and V is TRBV5-6; 8 bases align to TRBD1. The germline V gene has CDR1 SGHDT and CDR2 YYEEEE. The ends lost 3 bases at V and 14 bases at J; junction bases unmatched: 9. CDR3 size: 12 residues. The CDR3 region is CASSSDRGGTFF. For the CDR3, the DNA is TGTGCCAGCAGCTCTGACAGGGGTGGAACATTCTTT.

This clone was counted once. The chain combines TRBV7-8 with TRBJ2-3, with TRBD2 matching 11 bases. V was pared by 5 bases and J by 3 bases, with 7 bases of the junction left unmatched. The CDR3 is 16 residues long. Germline lookup yields CDR1 SGHVS and CDR2 FQNEAQ. The chain's CDR3 is CASSPYTSGGTDTQYF. CDR3 sequence (DNA): TGTGCCAGCAGCCCTTATACTAGCGGGGGAACAGATACGCAGTATTTT.

The chain is built from TRBV2 and TRBJ2-5; maybe TRBD1 (7 bases). Germline assignment: CDR1 SNHLY and CDR2 FYNNEI. The V end was cut by 3 bases, the J end by 5 bases, with 13 bases between. The CDR3 totals 14 residues. As DNA, the CDR3 is TGTGCCAGCAGTGACGGCGCAGGGGGGGAGACCCAGTACTTC. It is translated as CASSDGAGGETQYF.

This chain joins TRBV19 and TRBJ1-6; the D gene is possibly TRBD1 (5 bases). CDR3 length: 15 residues. Germline CDR1 LNHDA, CDR2 SQIVND (reference sequence). The V end was cut by 9 bases, the J end by 10 bases, with 22 bases between. CDR3: CASRLGTEKGSPLHF. The CDR3 coding sequence is TGTGCCAGCCGCCTTGGGACTGAAAAGGGGTCACCCCTCCACTTT.

The chain combines TRBV5-1 with TRBJ2-7; weak D call: TRBD2 (5 bases). Looked up from germline, CDR1 is SGHRS and CDR2 is YFSETQ. V was shortened by 3 bases and J by 4 bases, with 20 bases between the two germline ends. This CDR3 contains 16 residues. This chain's CDR3 is CASSSGPSGRVYEQYF. The CDR3 nucleotides are TGCGCCAGCAGCTCAGGCCCCAGTGGGAGAGTTTACGAGCAGTACTTC.